One and the same sample provided the 13 T cell receptor beta chains below, sequenced in a study of Graves' ophthalmopathy and Graves' hyperthyroidism (dated by TCRdb to 2017 to 2018). The reads were generated on an Illumina HiSeq 2000. TCR beta CDR3 regions were amplified from RNA transcripts for repertoire sequencing. The first round was an RT-PCR using HTBI primers with the Qiagen OneStep RT-PCR kit, and this first round was followed by a second-round multiplex PCR, then size selection and purification. In-frame beta chains were kept once TCRdb had trimmed the public reads at Q25 with fastp and called clones with MiXCR. Each entry merges the rows of one CDR3 protein and shows their most common DNA and genes. The sample yields over a million distinct CDR3 sequences; approximately 35% were counted once. Roughly 11% of the sample belongs to the ten largest clones. Sequenced sample: peripheral blood or thyroid tissue (not recorded which). The receptors come from an adult man with Graves' hyperthyroidism.

At least ten counts were recorded for this clonotype. The chain carries TRBV29-1 and TRBJ2-5; 10 bases agree with TRBD1. V trimming: 0 bases; J trimming: 4 bases; junction bases outside the gene matches: 5. CDR1 and CDR2 from the germline V gene are SQVTM and ANQGSEA. The CDR3 totals 15 residues. The CDR3 DNA reads TGCAGCGTTGAAGATAACCGGGACAGGGGAGAGACCCAGTACTTC. This encodes CSVEDNRDRGETQYF. The whole variable domain, remainder taken from reference TRBV29-1 and TRBJ2-5, is SAVISQKPSRDICQRGTSLTIQCQVDSQVTMMFWYRQQPGQSLTLIATANQGSEATYESGFVIDKFPISRPNLTFSTLTVSNMSPEDSSIYLCSVEDNRDRGETQYFGPGTRLLVL.

This clonotype showed up many times. The genes are TRBV7-2 and TRBJ1-3; D not certain. CDR1 SGHTA and CDR2 FQGNSA come from the germline V gene. This CDR3 has 14 residues. The V end was cut by 4 bases, the J end by 2 bases, with 9 bases between. The CDR3 region is CASSSVQAGNTIYF. The CDR3 DNA reads as TGTGCCAGCAGCTCAGTCCAGGCTGGAAACACCATATATTTT.

This clonotype occurred many times. The chain uses TRBV7-2 and TRBJ1-1, with D possibly matching TRBD1 (5 bases). V was trimmed by 5 bases and J by 0 bases, leaving 16 bases between them. The germline V gene encodes CDR1 SGHTA and CDR2 FQGNSA. The CDR3 totals 16 residues. The CDR3 nucleotides are TGTGCCAGCAGCCTACCGAGGACACTTATGAACACTGAAGCTTTCTTT. Protein: CASSLPRTLMNTEAFF.

V is TRBV11-3 and J is TRBJ2-3; perhaps TRBD2 as D (7 bases). CDR1 and CDR2 (germline): SGHNT, YENEEA. The CDR3 length is 16 residues. Trimming cost V 0 bases and J 4 bases, with 14 bases left between them. CDR3 nucleotides: TGTGCCAGCAGCTTAGATGGGGGGGCCCACCCAGATACGCAGTATTTT. Its translation: CASSLDGGAHPDTQYF.

In this sample, this clonotype turned up many times. The chain uses TRBV10-3 and TRBJ1-1, with 8 positions matching TRBD1. This CDR3 has 15 residues. CDR1 and CDR2 (germline): ENHRY, SYGVKD. V lost 2 bases and J lost 8; bases outside the gene matches: 10. The chain's CDR3 is CAISELDRGSAEAFF. CDR3 in DNA: TGTGCCATCAGTGAGCTAGACAGGGGCTCCGCGGAAGCTTTCTTT.

This sequence joins TRBV12-3 or TRBV12-4 and TRBJ2-5, with 10 nucleotides matching TRBD2. V shed 3 bases and J 1 base; nucleotides not matched to a gene: 8. The CDR3 consists of 17 residues. The CDR3 DNA sequence: TGTGCCAGCAGTTTGGCCCTACTAGCGGGGCTCCAAGAGACCCAGTACTTC. Protein sequence: CASSLALLAGLQETQYF.

The chain's CDR3 is CASSHRQGAYQETQYF. In DNA form, the CDR3 reads TGTGCCAGCAGCCACCGACAGGGGGCGTACCAAGAGACCCAGTACTTC. The V and J genes are TRBV5-6 and TRBJ2-5; 10 bases fit TRBD1. V was clipped by 4 bases and J by 0 bases; unmatched bases: 6. The CDR3 has 16 amino acids. CDR1 and CDR2 from the germline V gene are SGHDT and YYEEEE. Full variable domain (missing parts from reference TRBV5-6 and TRBJ2-5): DAGVTQSPTHLIKTRGQQVTLRCSPKSGHDTVSWYQQALGQGPQFIFQYYEEEERQRGNFPDRFSGHQFPNYSSELNVNALLLGDSALYLCASSHRQGAYQETQYFGPGTRLLVL.

This clonotype was seen repeatedly, ten times or more. V is TRBV25-1 and J is TRBJ1-2, with D perhaps TRBD1 (5 bases). Trimming pared 6 bases from V and 7 bases from J, leaving 15 bases between. There are 13 residues in the CDR3. Germline loops: CDR1 MGHDK, CDR2 SYGVNS. The CDR3 here is CASRDSGLFGYTF. The CDR3 nucleotides read TGTGCCAGCAGAGACTCAGGGTTATTTGGCTACACCTTC.

The genes are TRBV29-1 and TRBJ2-5; 11 bases are a match to TRBD1. CDR3 length: 16 amino acids. The germline gives CDR1 SQVTM, CDR2 ANQGSEA. J was trimmed by 5 bases and V by 1 base; bases with no gene match: 9. The CDR3 protein is CSVEVGGQGVMETQYF. The CDR3 DNA is TGCAGCGTTGAAGTGGGGGGACAGGGGGTGATGGAGACCCAGTACTTC.

This clonotype has at least ten counts. The chain recombines TRBV29-1 with TRBJ2-7; the match to TRBD1 covers 9 bases. This CDR3 has 13 residues. Per the germline V gene, CDR1 is SQVTM and CDR2 is ANQGSEA. Trimming at V came to 3 bases and at J to 5 bases, leaving 5 bases not matched to a gene. In nucleotides, the CDR3 is TGCAGCGTTGATTTGGGACAGGGTAACGAGCAGTACTTC. Protein sequence: CSVDLGQGNEQYF.

The table lists this clonotype with many counts. The chain links TRBV20-1 to TRBJ1-5; 7 nucleotides align to TRBD1. Germline values: CDR1 DFQATT, CDR2 SNEGSKA (reference sequence). The CDR3 totals 15 residues. J was trimmed by 5 bases and V by 3 bases; bases with no gene match: 10. CDR3 coding DNA: TGCAGTGCTAGTGACCAGGGACAGAGAGATCAGCCCCAGCATTTT. Protein product: CSASDQGQRDQPQHF.

Regarding this clonotype: A single base separates this from a much larger clone, so it may be a read error. The rearrangement links TRBV7-2 to TRBJ2-7; D is perhaps TRBD1 or TRBD2 (6 bases each). Germline V lookup: CDR1 SGHTA, CDR2 FQGNSA. This CDR3 has 15 residues. The CDR3 spells CASSFKGGRSYEQHF. CDR3 nucleotide sequence: TGTGCCAGCAGCTTCAAGGGGGGACGGTCCTACGAGCAGCACTTC.

This clonotype has at least ten counts. The chain combines TRBV7-9 with TRBJ1-4, with 7 bases fitting TRBD1. Unmatched junction bases numbered 10, after V lost 0 bases and J lost 9 bases. In germline, CDR1 is SEHNR, CDR2 FQNEAQ (reference sequence). CDR3 size: 16 residues. The CDR3 DNA reads TGTGCCAGCAGCTTAGCGGACAGGCGGCACGCGAAAAAACTGTTTTTT. Protein: CASSLADRRHAKKLFF.